These T cell receptor beta chains were read from a single sample in a study of OX40 agonist ivuxolimab in advanced cancers. Sequencing used immunoSEQ multiplex PCR; TCRdb keeps in-frame clones, though not all of them. The sample includes more than 40,000 clones, 80% to 90% of them seen just once. This specimen was CD4+ or CD8+ T cells sorted from blood, taken in a trial of the OX40 agonist ivuxolimab. The receptors were gathered from an adult with an advanced solid tumor such as melanoma, head and neck, liver or kidney cancer. Both conserved end residues are part of each CDR3. The D gene is left open where the match is weak. Expanded clones get a size class; other rows say once, few or many, or leave the size out.

>TRBJ1-6|TRBV15|.|.
CATRTRSNSPLHF
TGTGCCACTCGGACACGATCTAATTCACCCCTCCACTTT
>TRBJ1-6|TRBV6-5|.|.
CASSFRDSPLHF
TGTGCCAGCAGTTTCAGGGATTCACCCCTCCACTTT
>TRBJ1-2|TRBV11-2|.|.
CATQGTWDYGYTF
TGTGCCACACAGGGAACTTGGGACTATGGCTACACCTTC
>TRBJ2-7|TRBV18|.|.
CASSPSSYEQYF
TGTGCCAGCTCACCGAGCTCCTACGAGCAGTACTTC
>TRBJ1-5|TRBV2|.|.
CASSVGHVNSNQPQHF
TGTGCCAGCAGCGTTGGACACGTGAATAGCAATCAGCCCCAGCATTTT
>TRBJ1-2|TRBV28|once|TRBD1
CASSLLQTGQNYGYTF
TGTGCCAGCAGTTTACTGCAAACGGGACAGAACTATGGCTACACCTTC
>TRBJ1-1|TRBV5-6|once|.
CASSLRGTEAFF
TGTGCCAGCAGCTTGCGAGGCACTGAAGCTTTCTTT
>TRBJ2-7|TRBV4-1|.|.
CASSQGAGKPYEQYF
TGCGCCAGCAGCCAAGGGGCAGGGAAGCCTTACGAGCAGTACTTC
>TRBJ1-5|TRBV13|once|.
CASSLGAGSNQPQHF
TGTGCCAGCAGCTTAGGGGCAGGGAGCAATCAGCCCCAGCATTTT
>TRBJ1-5|TRBV28|.|.
CASTGGYALNQPQHF
TGTGCCAGCACCGGGGGTTACGCACTCAATCAGCCCCAGCATTTT
>TRBJ2-3|TRBV7-9|.|.
CASSPRTALADTQYF
TGTGCCAGCAGCCCGCGGACAGCGTTGGCAGATACGCAGTATTTT
>TRBJ2-7|TRBV7-2|.|TRBD2
CASSLGTSGVYEQYF
TGTGCCAGCAGCTTAGGGACTAGCGGGGTCTACGAGCAGTACTTC
>TRBJ1-5|TRBV7-5|.|.
CASNGAEGNQPQHF
TGTGCCAGCAACGGGGCGGAGGGAAATCAGCCCCAGCATTTT
>TRBJ1-6|TRBV27|.|.
CASSPQEGNSPLHF
TGTGCCAGCTCCCCCCAGGAGGGGAATTCACCCCTCCACTTT
>TRBJ2-1|TRBV27|.|.
CASSFFVGRNEQFF
TGTGCCAGCAGTTTCTTTGTCGGGCGGAATGAGCAGTTCTTC
>TRBJ2-3|TRBV19|.|.
CASSALGTASTDTQYF
TGTGCCAGTAGTGCCCTGGGGACGGCTAGCACAGATACGCAGTATTTT
>TRBJ2-3|TRBV18|once|.
CASSPQARDLDTQYF
TGTGCCAGCTCACCACAAGCGCGGGATCTAGATACGCAGTATTTT
>TRBJ2-1|TRBV7-2|.|.
CASSLEAGVGEQFF
TGTGCCAGCAGCTTAGAAGCAGGGGTGGGTGAGCAGTTCTTC
>TRBJ2-6|TRBV5-1|.|.
CASRNMLGFGANVLTF
TGCGCCAGCAGGAATATGTTGGGGTTTGGGGCCAACGTCCTGACTTTC
>TRBJ2-7|TRBV7-8|.|.
CASSLVASMVYEQYF
TGTGCCAGCAGCTTAGTGGCCAGCATGGTTTACGAGCAGTACTTC
>TRBJ2-7|TRBV28|once|.
CASSLGAGPTYEQYF
TGTGCCAGCAGCCTCGGGGCGGGGCCTACCTACGAGCAGTACTTC
>TRBJ2-3|TRBV10-2|.|.
CASSVEFDTQYF
TGCGCCAGCAGTGTGGAGTTCGATACGCAGTATTTT
>TRBJ2-7|TRBV5-1|.|.
CASQPDWTAELDEQYF
TGCGCCAGCCAACCAGACTGGACAGCAGAGCTGGACGAGCAGTACTTC
>TRBJ2-1|TRBV18|few|TRBD2
CASLKGGYLSNEQFF
TGTGCCAGCCTCAAGGGAGGGTACCTTTCGAATGAGCAGTTCTTC
>TRBJ2-7|TRBV28|.|TRBD1
CASTDGTATFYEQYF
TGTGCCAGCACCGACGGGACAGCCACTTTCTACGAGCAGTACTTC
>TRBJ2-6|TRBV6-4|.|TRBD2
CASSPLRGAPPGANVLTF
TGTGCCAGCAGTCCTTTGCGGGGGGCGCCCCCTGGGGCCAACGTCCTGACTTTC
>TRBJ2-1|TRBV10-2|.|TRBD2
CASSERAGGNTEQFF
TGCGCCAGCAGTGAAAGGGCGGGGGGGAATACTGAGCAGTTCTTC
>TRBJ1-6|TRBV7-2|.|.
CASSNAQDSPLHF
TGTGCCAGCAGCAACGCCCAGGATTCACCCCTCCACTTT
>TRBJ1-4|TRBV28|.|.
CASNVGGLGGEKLFF
TGTGCCAGCAATGTAGGCGGGCTGGGAGGTGAAAAACTGTTTTTT